This T cell receptor (beta chain) was observed in a study of T-cell reconstitution after alpha-beta-depleted transplantation in children. Points from the study as a whole: At day 60, the high TCRbeta diversity found in some patients originated from recipient T cells and thymic progenitors that had survived. After one year, T-cell counts and TCRbeta diversity mostly came from new T cells. Several hundred expanded graft clones reportedly gave rise to the alpha-beta T cells present about two months after transplant.

Preparing the TCRbeta library involved the use of unique molecular identifiers. Each CDR3 protein gets one entry after TCRdb re-called the PCR reads with MiXCR. The sample contains about 640,000 distinct CDR3 sequences, 13% of which appear only once. This clonotype has only a few counts. Its antigen is still unknown. Germline V gives CDR1 SGHTA, CDR2 FQGTGA. The length of the CDR3 is 16 residues. After removal of 4 bases from V and 0 bases from J, the junction contained 7 bases not matched to a gene. V usage is TRBV7-3 and J usage is TRBJ1-1, with 8 bases fitting TRBD1. The source material was PBMCs, mostly from graft donor cells, sampled 360 days after TCRalphabeta/CD19-depleted stem cell transplant. The sequence derives from a male patient aged 10 to 17 who had a stem cell transplant for acute myeloid leukemia, so the T cells may come from the graft donor. The CDR3, as DNA: TGTGCCAGCAGCTCGTACAGGGGGATTATGAACACTGAAGCTTTCTTT. This gives the protein CASSSYRGIMNTEAFF.